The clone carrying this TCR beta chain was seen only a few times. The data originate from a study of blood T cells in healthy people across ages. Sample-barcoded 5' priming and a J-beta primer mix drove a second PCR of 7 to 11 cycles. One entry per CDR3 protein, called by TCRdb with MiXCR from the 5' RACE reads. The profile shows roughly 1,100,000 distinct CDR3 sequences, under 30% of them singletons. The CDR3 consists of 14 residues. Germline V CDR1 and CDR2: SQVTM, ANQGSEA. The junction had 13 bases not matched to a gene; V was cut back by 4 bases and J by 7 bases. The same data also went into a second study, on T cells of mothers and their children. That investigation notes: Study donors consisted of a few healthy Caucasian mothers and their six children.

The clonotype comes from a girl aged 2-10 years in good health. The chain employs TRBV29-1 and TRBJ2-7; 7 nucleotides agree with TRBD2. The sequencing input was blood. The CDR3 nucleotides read TGCAGCGTTGCCCGGGACTACGCGTCGAGGGAGCAGTACTTC. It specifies CSVARDYASREQYF.